This entry lists 12 T cell receptor beta chains sequenced from one sample in a study of PD-1 blockade in classical Hodgkin lymphoma. Generated by immunoSEQ multiplex PCR, the TCRdb table keeps only in-frame clones and is missing some. The table lists around 27,000 clones, approximately 78% of them singletons. All patients experienced relapse after autologous stem cell transplantation, and brentuximab vedotin exposure was variable. The specimen was peripheral blood mononuclear cells (PBMCs), collected before the second cycle of nivolumab. These receptors all stem from a human donor with classical Hodgkin lymphoma.

The sample holds one count of this clone. This sequence joins TRBV10-3 and TRBJ1-2; no firm D call. V dropped 8 bases and J dropped 0 bases, with 7 bases sitting between them. Germline V gene data show CDR1 as ENHRY and CDR2 as SYGVKD. The CDR3 runs to 12 residues. CDR3 sequence reads: CAILQTNYGYTF. CDR3 nucleotides: TGTGCCATCCTCCAGACTAACTATGGCTACACCTTC.

This rearrangement joins TRBV4-3 to TRBJ2-7, with a tentative D call TRBD2 (5 bases). Germline CDR1 LGHNA, CDR2 YSLEER. This CDR3 region has 14 residues. Trimming removed 0 bases at V and 3 bases at J, with 9 bases between. CDR3 region: CASSQDRGDYEQYF. The CDR3 coding sequence is TGCGCCAGCAGCCAAGATCGGGGTGACTACGAGCAGTACTTC.

The gene calls are TRBV10-3 and TRBJ1-2, with 9 bases matching TRBD1. The CDR3 spans 18 residues. Germline V CDR1 and CDR2: ENHRY, SYGVKD. V shed 0 bases, J shed 0 bases, and the junction held 8 bases outside the gene matches. DNA for the CDR3: TGTGCCATCAGTGAGTCGTCGGGACAGGGCCCTACTAACTATGGCTACACCTTC. This translates into CAISESSGQGPTNYGYTF.

In this sample, this clone turned up once. The chain is built from TRBV29-1 and TRBJ2-1; D gene ambiguous. CDR1 SQVTM and CDR2 ANQGSEA come from the germline V gene. The CDR3 has 13 amino acids. Deletions cut 6 bases from V and 9 bases from J, with 18 bases between. Here the CDR3 reads CSVPGPSKGEQFF. Here the CDR3 DNA reads TGCAGCGTACCCGGACCCTCAAAGGGTGAGCAGTTCTTC.

The rearrangement joins TRBV28 to TRBJ2-2, with 8 nucleotides matching TRBD1. This CDR3 region has 16 residues. Germline V CDR1 and CDR2: MDHEN, SYDVKM. The V segment lost 3 bases and the J segment 4 bases; nucleotides outside the gene matches: 7. The CDR3 loop is CASSFWGQVSTGELFF. In DNA, the CDR3 is TGTGCCAGCAGTTTTTGGGGACAGGTTAGCACCGGGGAGCTGTTTTTT. The entire variable domain, with the rest obtained from reference TRBV28 and TRBJ2-2, is as follows: DVKVTQSSRYLVKRTGEKVFLECVQDMDHENMFWYRQDPGLGLRLIYFSYDVKMKEKGDIPEGYSVSREKKERFSLILESASTNQTSMYLCASSFWGQVSTGELFFGEGSRLTVL.

V gene TRBV7-9 combines with J gene TRBJ1-4; D unclear. V was clipped by 3 bases and J by 3 bases, with 8 bases between them. The CDR3 is 14 residues long. Germline CDR1 and CDR2: SEHNR and FQNEAQ (reference sequence). CDR3 bases: TGTGCCAGCAGCTTCCCCGCAGCTAATGAAAAACTGTTTTTT. Translating it yields CASSFPAANEKLFF.

The J gene is TRBJ1-2, the V gene TRBV7-2, with D possibly being TRBD1 (6 bases). Germline CDR1 reads SGHTA; CDR2 reads FQGNSA. V was cut by 5 bases and J by 2 bases, with 18 bases left in between. The CDR3 has 16 amino acids. Here the CDR3 DNA reads TGTGCCAGCAGCCCAGACGGGGGCAGGGGAAACTATGGCTACACCTTC. This sequence encodes CASSPDGGRGNYGYTF. Together with reference TRBV7-2 and TRBJ1-2, the CDR3 gives the full variable domain: GAGVSQSPSNKVTEKGKDVELRCDPISGHTALYWYRQSLGQGLEFLIYFQGNSAPDKSGLPSDRFSAERTGGSVSTLTIQRTQQEDSAVYLCASSPDGGRGNYGYTFGSGTRLTVV.

The chain combines TRBV7-9 with TRBJ1-4, with D unresolved. The germline V and J ends were trimmed by 1 base and 2 bases, with 20 bases remaining between them. This CDR3 spans 19 amino acids. CDR1 and CDR2 (germline): SEHNR, FQNEAQ (reference sequence). The CDR3 region has the DNA TGTGCCAGCAGCTTAGGTTTCGGGGTGGCCTTGCCTACTAATGAAAAACTGTTTTTT. Its protein product is CASSLGFGVALPTNEKLFF.

The V call is TRBV4-2, the J call TRBJ2-2; D perhaps matches TRBD2 (6 bases). Looked up from germline, CDR1 is LGHNA and CDR2 is YNFKEQ. CDR3 length equals 17 residues. Trimming pared 0 bases from V and 2 bases from J, leaving 13 bases between. Here the CDR3 DNA reads TGTGCCAGCAGCCAAGATCCGGCGGGGATAAACACCGGGGAGCTGTTTTTT. It specifies CASSQDPAGINTGELFF.

The rearrangement joins TRBV2 to TRBJ2-5; TRBD2 agrees at 7 bases. Losses at the gene ends were 2 bases for V and 14 bases for J; bases not matched to a gene: 8. This CDR3 comprises 12 residues. CDR1 and CDR2 (germline): SNHLY, FYNNEI. The CDR3 here is CASSEFYTSAYF. DNA for the CDR3: TGTGCCAGCAGTGAATTTTACACTAGCGCCTACTTC.

This chain links TRBV19 with TRBJ1-3; D may be TRBD1 (5 bases). CDR1 is LNHDA and CDR2 is SQIVND in the germline V gene (reference sequence). CDR3 size: 16 residues. V was shortened by 3 bases and J by 0 bases, with 12 bases between the two germline ends. The CDR3 loop reads CASSIGAAISGNTIYF. In nucleotides, the CDR3 is TGTGCCAGTAGTATCGGGGCAGCGATCTCTGGAAACACCATATATTTT.

The rearrangement joins TRBV18 to TRBJ1-5; D not resolved. V was shortened by 3 bases and J by 7 bases, with 10 bases between the two germline ends. The CDR3 contains 13 residues. The germline V gene encodes CDR1 KGHSH and CDR2 LQKENI. The CDR3 region has the DNA TGTGCCAGCTCACCGGGCCAGGTACAGCCCCAGCATTTT. Translation: CASSPGQVQPQHF.